Listed below are T cell receptor beta chains from one sample, sequenced in a study of T cells after yellow fever vaccination. TCRdb redid the calling of the 5' RACE reads with MiXCR, one entry per CDR3 protein. The sample records around 330,000 distinct CDR3 sequences, approximately 3.8% being singletons. Sequences were derived from PBMCs, sampled on the day of the yellow fever booster vaccination. The receptors come from a man aged 18 to 30 who received the YFV17D yellow fever vaccine. Both conserved end residues are part of each CDR3. The D gene is left open where the match is weak. Size is omitted from some rows. Given values are once, few, many or a class for expanded clones.

- | few | TRBJ2-7 | TRBV5-1 | CASSPDRTHEQYF | TGCGCCAGCAGCCCTGACAGGACCCACGAGCAGTACTTC
- | - | TRBJ2-1 | TRBV19 | CASTPRVGANEQFF | TGTGCCAGTACCCCCAGGGTGGGAGCGAATGAGCAGTTCTTC
- | - | TRBJ1-5 | TRBV14 | CASSFRTGYSNQPQHF | TGTGCCAGCAGCTTTCGGACGGGATATAGCAATCAGCCCCAGCATTTT
TRBD1 | few | TRBJ2-2 | TRBV7-3 | CASSSTGVNTGELFF | TGTGCCAGCAGCTCGACAGGGGTCAACACCGGGGAGCTGTTTTTT
- | - | TRBJ2-1 | TRBV7-9 | CACLGPNEQFF | TGTGCCTGTTTGGGCCCTAATGAGCAGTTCTTC
TRBD1 | few | TRBJ1-1 | TRBV19 | CASRRTGDTEAFF | TGTGCCAGTAGGAGGACAGGGGATACTGAAGCTTTCTTT
TRBD2 | - | TRBJ2-1 | TRBV7-6 | CASGLSGGAIGEQFF | TGTGCCAGCGGACTTAGCGGGGGGGCCATAGGTGAGCAGTTCTTC
- | many | TRBJ2-2 | TRBV4-1 | CASKVGAANTGELFF | TGCGCCAGCAAGGTGGGGGCAGCGAACACCGGGGAGCTGTTTTTT
- | few | TRBJ1-1 | TRBV20-1 | CSAGRTAAFF | TGCAGTGCTGGAAGGACAGCGGCTTTCTTT
TRBD2 | few | TRBJ2-5 | TRBV10-3 | CAISAGLQETQYF | TGTGCCATCAGTGCGGGACTACAAGAGACCCAGTACTTC
- | few | TRBJ1-5 | TRBV20-1 | CSALGLGNQPQHF | TGCAGTGCTCTTGGACTGGGTAATCAGCCCCAGCATTTT
TRBD2 | many | TRBJ2-2 | TRBV7-2 | CASSSPIGTSGGAGTGELFF | TGTGCCAGCAGCTCCCCGATCGGGACTAGCGGGGGGGCCGGCACCGGGGAGCTGTTTTTT
- | few | TRBJ2-7 | TRBV29-1 | CSVELQGRNYEQYF | TGCAGCGTTGAACTGCAGGGGAGAAATTACGAGCAGTACTTC
TRBD2 | few | TRBJ2-5 | TRBV29-1 | CSAPGLAARGWGETQYF | TGCAGCGCCCCCGGACTAGCGGCCCGGGGATGGGGAGAGACCCAGTACTTC
- | many | TRBJ2-5 | TRBV28 | CASSLFGGGTQYF | TGTGCCAGCAGTTTATTTGGGGGAGGGACCCAGTACTTC
TRBD2 | - | TRBJ2-5 | TRBV7-6 | CASGGLAGSETQYF | TGTGCCAGCGGGGGACTAGCAGGTTCTGAGACCCAGTACTTC
- | - | TRBJ2-3 | TRBV4-2 | CASSQARLGTDTQYF | TGTGCCAGCAGCCAGGCTCGGTTGGGCACAGATACGCAGTATTTT
TRBD2 | many | TRBJ2-5 | TRBV20-1 | CSAPSTSLKTQYF | TGCAGTGCTCCCTCGACTAGCCTGAAGACCCAGTACTTC